The clone carrying this TCR beta chain was seen many times. The antigen is undetermined. V was trimmed by 2 bases and J by 1 base, leaving 9 bases between them. The CDR3 length is 15 residues. The V gene's germline CDR1 is SNHLY and CDR2 FYNNEI. The sample is drawn from a study of early T cells in non-severe SARS-CoV-2 infection. Study-level information: Unsorted whole blood bulk RNA was sequenced, with unpaired chains.

Points from the study as a whole: There was a bias toward anti-spike CD8 responses in VDJdb matching, which missed private and CD4 specificities.

Attachment of unique molecular identifiers to individual cDNA molecules was performed. TCRdb reprocessed the 5' RACE reads with MiXCR, giving one entry per CDR3 protein. The sample lists about 76,000 distinct CDR3 sequences, over 9% occurring once. V gene TRBV2 combines with J gene TRBJ1-3; D gene uncertain. Material: whole blood. The receptor was isolated from an adult who was a healthcare worker with PCR-confirmed SARS-CoV-2 infection or an uninfected control (not recorded which). CDR3 loop: CASSEIRGSGNTIYF. In nucleotides, the CDR3 is TGTGCCAGCAGTGAAATCCGGGGATCTGGAAACACCATATATTTT.